Below, 14 T cell receptor beta chains from the same sample are listed, as sequenced in a study of blood T cell repertoires in COVID-19. The data were produced by immunoSEQ multiplex PCR, yet TCRdb's version contains in-frame clones alone and is incomplete. The table records approximately 110,000 clones, over 70% of them present only once. The specimen was peripheral blood. The receptors derive from a human donor in a cohort sampled during active or convalescent COVID-19.

The chain links TRBV18 to TRBJ2-1; 7 positions match TRBD2. The V and J ends lost 0 bases and 3 bases, in that order; junction bases with no gene match: 5. Germline V gives CDR1 KGHSH, CDR2 LQKENI. There are 16 residues in the CDR3. The DNA for the CDR3 is TGTGCCAGCTCACCACCGACTAGCACCTTCTACAATGAGCAGTTCTTC. It is translated as CASSPPTSTFYNEQFF.

Only one count was recorded for this clone. CDR3 in amino acids: CASQGSNIQYF. The CDR3, as DNA: TGTGCCAGTCAGGGGTCGAACATTCAGTACTTC. The rearrangement uses TRBV5-5 and TRBJ2-4; TRBD1 might be the D (6 bases). Germline CDR1 SGHKS, CDR2 YYEKEE (reference sequence). V was shortened by 8 bases and J by 7 bases, with 10 bases between the two germline ends. The CDR3 is 11 residues long.

The chain uses TRBV5-4 and TRBJ1-1; D is undetermined. The germline V and J ends were trimmed by 4 bases and 3 bases, with 13 bases remaining between them. This CDR3 contains 14 residues. Germline V gene data show CDR1 as SGHNT and CDR2 as YYREEE (reference sequence). The CDR3 DNA sequence: TGTGCCAGCAGCAATGGAGAGACCTACACTGAAGCTTTCTTT. Residues: CASSNGETYTEAFF. The full variable domain, rest sourced from reference TRBV5-4 and TRBJ1-1, is ETGVTQSPTHLIKTRGQQVTLRCSSQSGHNTVSWYQQALGQGPQFIFQYYREEENGRGNFPPRFSGLQFPNYSSELNVNALELDDSALYLCASSNGETYTEAFFGQGTRLTVV.

The V call is TRBV5-1, the J call TRBJ2-5; D ambiguous. With 5 bases removed from V and 10 bases from J, the gap between germline ends came to 9 bases. Germline V gives CDR1 SGHRS, CDR2 YFSETQ. The CDR3 extends over 10 amino acids. The CDR3 DNA follows: TGCGCCAGCAGTGTCAGAATCCAGTACTTC. The encoded protein is CASSVRIQYF.

The chain is built from TRBV5-1 and TRBJ2-3, with D unresolved. The CDR3 length is 14 residues. Germline-derived CDR1 and CDR2 are SGHRS and YFSETQ. V was trimmed by 1 base and J by 7 bases, leaving 13 bases between them. CDR3 region: CASSLIDSSNTQYF. CDR3 DNA: TGCGCCAGCAGCTTGATTGACTCCTCTAATACGCAGTATTTT. The complete variable domain, with remaining parts taken from reference TRBV5-1 and TRBJ2-3, reads KAGVTQTPRYLIKTRGQQVTLSCSPISGHRSVSWYQQTPGQGLQFLFEYFSETQRNKGNFPGRFSGRQFSNSRSEMNVSTLELGDSALYLCASSLIDSSNTQYFGPGTRLTVL.

The chain couples TRBV7-2 to TRBJ2-1; 10 nucleotides agree with TRBD2. There are 17 residues in the CDR3. Germline V lookup: CDR1 SGHTA, CDR2 FQGNSA. Losses at the gene ends were 1 base for V and 8 bases for J; bases not matched to a gene: 11. DNA of the CDR3: TGTGCCAGCAGCTTAGGGGGAGCGGGAGGGTCCTCCCATGAGCAGTTCTTC. This encodes CASSLGGAGGSSHEQFF.

V usage is TRBV2 and J usage is TRBJ2-5; TRBD2 might be the D (5 bases). Germline assignment: CDR1 SNHLY and CDR2 FYNNEI. This CDR3 region has 12 residues. V was clipped by 7 bases and J by 4 bases, with 10 bases between them. CDR3 residues: CASTSGIETQYF. In DNA form, the CDR3 reads TGTGCCAGCACATCGGGGATAGAGACCCAGTACTTC. Full variable domain (remainder filled in from reference TRBV2 and TRBJ2-5): EPEVTQTPSHQVTQMGQEVILRCVPISNHLYFYWYRQILGQKVEFLVSFYNNEISEKSEIFDDQFSVERPDGSNFTLKIRSTKLEDSAMYFCASTSGIETQYFGPGTRLLVL.

The V call is TRBV30, the J call TRBJ1-2; the match to TRBD1 covers 7 bases. Trimming at V came to 1 base and at J to 4 bases, leaving 9 bases not matched to a gene. The CDR3 extends over 15 amino acids. Germline V gene lookup returns CDR1 GTSNPN and CDR2 SVGIG (reference sequence). The DNA for the CDR3 is TGTGCCTGGAGTGATTCAGGGGGAGGATCCTATGGCTACACCTTC. Encoded protein: CAWSDSGGGSYGYTF. The full variable domain, in which reference TRBV30 and TRBJ1-2 provide the parts outside the CDR3, is SQTIHQWPATLVQPVGSPLSLECTVEGTSNPNLYWYRQAAGRGLQLLFYSVGIGQISSEVPQNLSASRPQDRQFILSSKKLLLSDSGFYLCAWSDSGGGSYGYTFGSGTRLTVV.

The rearrangement links TRBV28 to TRBJ2-5; tentatively, D is TRBD2 (5 bases). This CDR3 is 11 amino acids long. V was shortened by 4 bases and J by 7 bases, with 7 bases between the two germline ends. In germline, CDR1 is MDHEN, CDR2 SYDVKM. CDR3 DNA: TGTGCCAGCAGTTCCGGGGTGACCCAGTACTTC. It translates to CASSSGVTQYF.

The chain carries TRBV11-3 and TRBJ2-2; perhaps TRBD2 as D (7 bases). From germline, CDR1 is SGHNT and CDR2 YENEEA. The CDR3 has 16 amino acids. The V end lost 6 bases, the J end lost 6 bases, and 20 bases lay between the germline ends. The DNA for the CDR3 is TGTGCCAGCAGTCGCAGCCGGGGGGCCCTGGCCGGGGAGCTGTTTTTT. Amino acid sequence: CASSRSRGALAGELFF.

V is TRBV27 and J is TRBJ2-4; 9 bases are shared with TRBD2. Germline assignment: CDR1 MNHEY and CDR2 SMNVEV (reference sequence). Trimming at V came to 5 bases and at J to 8 bases, leaving 16 bases not matched to a gene. The CDR3 loop spans 17 amino acids. In nucleotides, the CDR3 is TGTGCCAGCAGTCCGTTCCTGGCGGGGGGGCTTGAGGACATTCAGTACTTC. Protein sequence: CASSPFLAGGLEDIQYF.

Here the CDR3 reads CASSQTAKRITDTQYF. As DNA, the CDR3 is TGTGCCAGCTCCCAAACGGCCAAGCGGATCACAGATACGCAGTATTTT. The rearrangement uses TRBV18 and TRBJ2-3, with D possibly TRBD2 on 5 matching bases. The CDR3 consists of 16 residues. CDR1 and CDR2 from the germline V gene are KGHSH and LQKENI. Trimming removed 6 bases at V and 2 bases at J, with 18 bases between.

The genes are TRBV9 and TRBJ2-3; unclear D gene. The CDR3 length is 13 residues. The V gene lost 0 bases and the J gene lost 6 bases, with 8 bases spanning the gap. The germline gives CDR1 SGDLS, CDR2 YYNGEE. In DNA, the CDR3 is TGTGCCAGCAGCGTAGGGTTTGAGGATACGCAGTATTTT. Translated, it gives CASSVGFEDTQYF.

V is TRBV3-1 (or the pseudogene TRBV3-2) and J is TRBJ2-2; weak D call: TRBD1 (6 bases). The CDR3 sequence is 15 residues long. Germline values: CDR1 LGHDT, CDR2 YNNKEL (reference sequence). V was cut by 2 bases and J by 4 bases, with 11 bases left in between. CDR3 sequence: CASSQWFRGTGELFF. The CDR3 DNA reads as TGTGCCAGCAGCCAATGGTTCAGGGGCACCGGGGAGCTGTTTTTT.